This T cell receptor (beta chain) was recovered during a study of shared T cell receptors in the human thymus (dated by TCRdb to the early 2020s). Some background on the complete study: The study investigated the way shared, self-reactive T-cell receptor alpha chains are produced in the human thymus.

Library generation was performed with the immunoSEQ multiplex PCR assay. The source is immuneACCESS, and TCRdb retained only in-frame sequences with V and J called. Part of the clones is not carried over; for the studies checked, unresolved V genes explain less than half of this, and the remainder is unexplained. The sample yields hundreds of thousands of clones; roughly 90% were counted once. 0.0095% to 0.012% of the sample is held by the ten biggest clonotypes. In regard to this clone: The specificity of this receptor is unknown. Base quality data are lacking; no much larger clone is found one base away.

Reading from cysteine to phenylalanine, the CDR3 counts 14 amino acids. The retained sequence is limited to the CDR3, 42 bases, with the frame set at the first base. V is trimmed back by 3 bases and J by 7 bases, and the junction contains 8 bases that no gene match accounts for. CDR1 SGHTA and CDR2 FQGNSA are derived from the germline V gene. This sample was also put to use in a study of human thymus T cells. Taken from the second paper: In Finland, the donors were immunologically healthy infants who were having open corrective cardiac surgery for congenital heart defects. Thymus tissue was obtained as surgical resects removed during corrective cardiac surgery. Usage of V and J gene segments appeared to be biased in both the thymic and the peripheral blood repertoires. The related research reported highly overlapping thymic TCR repertoires among unrelated individuals. The study used 7 to 9 infant thymus samples plus four related peripheral blood samples to characterize TCR alpha and beta repertoires. The cohort included six male and two female infants, with donor ages spanning 7 to 244 days. Thymocytes were freed from the tissue by mechanical means and kept at -70 degrees C as pellets of about 9-30 million cells. Genomic DNA was extracted from frozen cell pellets with a QIAsymphony instrument. The immunoSEQ multiplex PCR assay was used to amplify the TCRB and TCRAD loci from a standardized quantity of quality-controlled genomic DNA. The V(D)J region was spanned by amplicons of a length sufficient to cover the CDR3 and to identify V and J genes. Amplicon sequencing was performed on an Illumina platform through the commercial immunoSEQ service. Primer bias and sequencing errors were corrected as previously described, and TCRAD and TCRB definitions were based on the IMGT database. The repertoires were analysed using immunoSEQ Analyzer 3.0 and VDJTools for basic statistics, V/J segment usage, diversity estimates, rarefaction and pairwise overlap. To estimate diversity, the Chao1, ChaoE, Efron-Thisted, Shannon and inverse Simpson indices were applied, and diversity was also estimated on datasets down-sampled to the smallest sample. Repertoire overlap was assessed by strict matching of CDR3 nucleotide sequence, V gene and J gene, and clustering was done by Jaccard-based multidimensional scaling. On average, thymus samples yielded 800,000 or so unique TCRB clonotypes, whereas blood samples yielded about 80,000.

In this chain, TRBV7-2 is recombined with TRBJ2-5; the central 7 bases match TRBD2. Material: thymocytes. The source of this sequence is a boy less than two years old with a congenital heart defect. Donor details come from another sample of the same person, matched by shared clones. The CDR3 protein sequence reads: CASSLVRERGTQYF. The DNA sequence is as follows: TGTGCCAGCAGCTTGGTGCGGGAGAGGGGGACCCAGTACTTC.